Listed here are 13 T cell receptor beta chains from one sample, sequenced in a study of technical replicates of blood from a few donors. Method: immunoSEQ multiplex PCR; TCRdb's copy keeps in-frame clones and lacks some. The sample holds about 49,000 clones, around nine tenths seen once. Sequencing input: PBMCs. These receptors came from a human donor in good health. Some clones in this sample may be carry-over from other donors' samples.

V gene TRBV19 combines with J gene TRBJ1-4; D is perhaps TRBD1 (5 bases). The CDR3 extends over 13 amino acids. CDR1 is LNHDA, CDR2 SQIVND, per germline (reference sequence). V was clipped by 5 bases and J by 3 bases, with 7 bases between them. The CDR3 bases are TGTGCCAGTAGTGACAGCCCTAATGAAAAACTGTTTTTT. It translates to CASSDSPNEKLFF.

The chain recombines TRBV7-2 with TRBJ1-1; a possible D gene is TRBD1 (6 bases). The CDR3 loop spans 13 amino acids. Germline loops: CDR1 SGHTA, CDR2 FQGNSA. Trimming took 1 base from V and 7 from J, leaving 10 bases between them. The CDR3 nucleotides are TGTGCCAGCAGCTTAGGGTCAGGGGTTGAAGCTTTCTTT. It codes for CASSLGSGVEAFF.

This chain joins TRBV5-1 and TRBJ2-7; 12 positions agree with TRBD1. In germline, CDR1 is SGHRS, CDR2 YFSETQ. The CDR3 has 15 amino acids. J lost 4 bases, V lost 0 bases, and 2 bases had no gene match. The CDR3 DNA is TGCGCCAGCAGCTTGGGGGACAGGGGGCGGTACGAGCAGTACTTC. The encoded protein is CASSLGDRGRYEQYF.

The chain is built from TRBV7-9 and TRBJ2-7; D gene ambiguous. From germline, CDR1 is SEHNR and CDR2 FQNEAQ (reference sequence). The CDR3 has 12 amino acids. V was cut by 3 bases and J by 7 bases, with 10 bases left in between. CDR3 DNA sequence: TGTGCCAGCAGCTTCCACGTACAAGAGCAGTACTTC. This sequence encodes CASSFHVQEQYF.

The J gene is TRBJ1-4, the V gene TRBV6-6; D unclear. V lost 3 bases and J lost 1, with 6 bases in between. CDR1 and CDR2 from the germline V gene are MNHNY and SVGAGI (reference sequence). This CDR3 region has 14 residues. The CDR3 spells CASSYGRTNEKLFF. The CDR3 DNA sequence: TGTGCCAGCAGTTATGGGAGAACTAATGAAAAACTGTTTTTT.

The gene calls are TRBV19 and TRBJ1-5; 8 bases agree with TRBD1. Germline CDR1 is LNHDA and CDR2 is SQIVND (reference sequence). This CDR3 is built from 13 residues. V shed 6 bases, J shed 7 bases, and the junction held 5 bases outside the gene matches. The CDR3 reads CASRDRENQPQHF. In nucleotides, the CDR3 is TGTGCCAGTAGGGACAGGGAAAACCAGCCCCAGCATTTT.

The chain couples TRBV19 to TRBJ1-1, with 9 nucleotides matching TRBD1. With V trimmed by 6 bases and J by 4 bases, 3 bases remained unmatched. CDR3 size: 13 residues. Germline V gene lookup returns CDR1 LNHDA and CDR2 SQIVND (reference sequence). CDR3 loop: CASRTGGITEAFF. For the CDR3, the DNA is TGTGCCAGTAGAACAGGGGGCATCACTGAAGCTTTCTTT.

The chain carries TRBV14 and TRBJ2-7; D not certain. This CDR3 spans 15 amino acids. The germline CDR1 and CDR2 sequences are SGHDN and FVKESK. With 1 base removed from V and 4 bases from J, the gap between germline ends came to 14 bases. The CDR3 DNA reads TGTGCCAGCAGCCAAGGGGTAGAGGTTTTGTACGAGCAGTACTTC. Its protein is CASSQGVEVLYEQYF.

The chain recombines TRBV11-2 with TRBJ2-3; maybe TRBD2 (7 bases). Trimming took 0 bases from V and 3 from J, leaving 19 bases between them. Germline CDR1 is SGHAT and CDR2 is FQNNGV. There are 18 residues in the CDR3. In DNA form, the CDR3 reads TGTGCCAGCAGCTTAGATGGGGGGGCGCCGAGGAGGACAGATACGCAGTATTTT. This gives the protein CASSLDGGAPRRTDTQYF.

In this sample, this clone turned up once. CDR3 in DNA: TGTGCCAGCAGCCAAGATAGGGGTAGCAATCAGCCCCAGCATTTT. Encoded protein: CASSQDRGSNQPQHF. V gene TRBV4-2 combines with J gene TRBJ1-5, with D perhaps matching TRBD1 (5 bases). Trimming took 0 bases from V and 0 from J, leaving 6 bases between them. This CDR3 has 15 amino acids. Germline-derived CDR1 and CDR2 are LGHNA and YNFKEQ.

The rearrangement uses TRBV7-9 and TRBJ2-5, with D possibly being TRBD2 (6 bases). The germline V gene has CDR1 SEHNR and CDR2 FQNEAQ (reference sequence). V gave up 6 bases and J gave up 7 bases, with 15 bases separating them. There are 13 residues in the CDR3. CDR3 sequence reads: CASSSWRDGTQYF. The CDR3 DNA reads as TGTGCCAGCAGTTCCTGGCGGGACGGGACCCAGTACTTC.

This chain joins TRBV19 and TRBJ1-2; D possibly corresponds to TRBD1 (5 bases). This CDR3 region has 13 residues. Trimming pared 3 bases from V and 4 bases from J, leaving 9 bases between. CDR1 and CDR2 from the germline V gene are LNHDA and SQIVND (reference sequence). Here the CDR3 DNA reads TGTGCCAGTAGTATTCTAGGGGTCTATGGCTACACCTTC. As protein: CASSILGVYGYTF. Using reference TRBV19 and TRBJ1-2 for the parts outside the CDR3, the full variable domain is DGGITQSPKYLFRKEGQNVTLSCEQNLNHDAMYWYRQDPGQGLRLIYYSQIVNDFQKGDIAEGYSVSREKKESFPLTVTSAQKNPTAFYLCASSILGVYGYTFGSGTRLTVV.

This rearrangement joins TRBV18 to TRBJ2-6; TRBD1 aligns across 9 bases. The germline V gene has CDR1 KGHSH and CDR2 LQKENI. The CDR3 loop spans 19 amino acids. V shed 4 bases and J 4 bases; nucleotides not matched to a gene: 14. The CDR3 DNA reads as TGTGCCAGCTCACAGGGCGTCCCGGGACAGGGATCGGGGGCCAACGTCCTGACTTTC. Its translation is CASSQGVPGQGSGANVLTF.